These 21 T cell receptor beta chains originate from one sample sequenced in a study of blood T cell repertoires in COVID-19. Libraries were prepared by immunoSEQ multiplex PCR; TCRdb keeps only in-frame clonotypes and omits some of them. Seen here are about 120,000 clones, about 85% observed once, and the top ten hold 3% to 3.5%. Input material: peripheral blood. The receptor set was obtained from a man aged 35 to 55 with acute or convalescent COVID-19.

With respect to this clone: At the DNA level, this CDR3 is encoded by other sequences in the same sample as well. The chain recombines TRBV24-1 with TRBJ1-1; tentatively, D is TRBD1 (5 bases). Trimming removed 0 bases from V and 6 bases from J, with 7 bases in between. CDR1 is KGHDR, CDR2 SFDVKD, per germline. The length of the CDR3 is 13 residues. The CDR3 protein is CATSDLRGSEAFF. CDR3 sequence (DNA): TGTGCCACCAGTGATTTGAGGGGATCTGAAGCTTTCTTT.

The chain uses TRBV30 and TRBJ2-1; 10 nucleotides match TRBD2. Germline V gene data show CDR1 as GTSNPN and CDR2 as SVGIG (reference sequence). The length of the CDR3 is 14 residues. V lost 5 bases to trimming and J lost 4 bases; unmatched junction nucleotides: 5. In DNA, the CDR3 is TGTGCCTGGGCCGGGACTAGCGCTTACAATGAGCAGTTCTTC. It encodes CAWAGTSAYNEQFF.

V usage is TRBV6-1 and J usage is TRBJ1-3, with 7 bases aligning to TRBD1. Germline loops: CDR1 MNHNS, CDR2 SASEGT. The CDR3 loop spans 16 amino acids. V was clipped by 4 bases and J by 2 bases; unmatched bases: 8. The CDR3 is CASSGGLGGTGNTIYF. CDR3 sequence (DNA): TGTGCCAGCAGTGGGGGATTAGGGGGCACTGGAAACACCATATATTTT.

The CDR3 nucleotides are TGTGCCAGCAGCTCGGGTGGCCTACAGGGCATCCACACTGAAGCTTTCTTT. Amino acids: CASSSGGLQGIHTEAFF. The chain combines TRBV7-8 with TRBJ1-1; weak D call: TRBD1 (6 bases). Germline V lookup: CDR1 SGHVS, CDR2 FQNEAQ. The CDR3 covers 17 residues. The V end was cut by 4 bases, the J end by 3 bases, with 21 bases between.

As concerns this clone: Germline and junction disagree at one end, which may indicate a read error. The chain combines TRBV29-1 with TRBJ1-2; possibly TRBD1 for D (6 bases). The germline V gene encodes CDR1 SQVTM and CDR2 ANQGSEA. CDR3 size: 15 residues. The CDR3: CSVALQGNGAGLVSF. The CDR3 DNA reads as TGCAGCGTGGCCCTCCAGGGGAATGGGGCTGGTCTCGTCTCCTTC.

J is TRBJ2-7 and V is TRBV4-2; 7 bases align to TRBD2. Germline V gives CDR1 LGHNA, CDR2 YNFKEQ. The junction had 1 base not matched to a gene; V was cut back by 1 base and J by 4 bases. This CDR3 has 13 residues. CDR3: CASSQGGGYEQYF. The CDR3 bases are TGTGCCAGCAGCCAAGGGGGGGGTTACGAGCAGTACTTC.

The CDR3 is CASSGGETQYF. CDR3 in DNA: TGTGCCAGCTCAGGGGGAGAGACCCAGTACTTC. This chain connects TRBV12-3 or TRBV12-4 to TRBJ2-5; 7 positions match TRBD1. This CDR3 has 11 residues. Trimming cost V 8 bases and J 4 bases; bases outside gene matches: 1.

V gene TRBV5-5 combines with J gene TRBJ2-7, with 11 bases fitting TRBD1. The germline gives CDR1 SGHKS, CDR2 YYEKEE (reference sequence). With V trimmed by 4 bases and J by 2 bases, 5 bases remained unmatched. The CDR3 is 15 amino acids. Here the CDR3 reads CASSPWTGGTYEQYF. CDR3 nucleotide sequence: TGTGCCAGCAGCCCTTGGACAGGGGGCACCTACGAGCAGTACTTC.

In DNA form, the CDR3 reads TGCGCCAGCAGCCTTCCCTTGGCGGGGGGGGTAGAAGAGACCCAGTACTTC. This encodes CASSLPLAGGVEETQYF. The V and J genes are TRBV5-1 and TRBJ2-5; 9 bases line up with TRBD2. The CDR3 sequence is 17 residues long. Per the germline V gene, CDR1 is SGHRS and CDR2 is YFSETQ. V lost 4 bases, J lost 3 bases, and 13 bases stayed unmatched.

The V gene is TRBV10-3, the J gene TRBJ1-1, with TRBD1 matching over 7 bases. Germline V gene lookup returns CDR1 ENHRY and CDR2 SYGVKD. With V trimmed by 4 bases and J by 5 bases, 1 base remained unmatched. This CDR3 spans 12 amino acids. CDR3 nucleotides: TGTGCCATCAGTGGGGACAGTACTGAAGCTTTCTTT. It is translated as CAISGDSTEAFF.

The chain uses TRBV7-2 and TRBJ1-1, with a weak D call TRBD1 (6 bases). The V gene's germline CDR1 is SGHTA and CDR2 FQGNSA. This CDR3 has 13 amino acids. The ends were cut back, 2 bases at V and 11 bases at J, with 15 bases in the middle. The CDR3 sequence: CASSLRPGVEAFF. Here the CDR3 DNA reads TGTGCCAGCAGCTTACGACCAGGGGTTGAGGCTTTCTTT.

The chain employs TRBV4-1 and TRBJ2-2; TRBD1 is a possible D gene (6 bases). Germline CDR1 and CDR2: MGHRA and YSYEKL. The length of the CDR3 is 13 residues. The germline V and J ends were trimmed by 4 bases and 6 bases, with 9 bases remaining between them. The CDR3 DNA is TGCGCCAGCAGCCCCCGGACAGCCGGGGAGCTGTTTTTT. Translating it yields CASSPRTAGELFF.

The genes are TRBV19 and TRBJ1-5, with D possibly TRBD1 on 6 matching bases. CDR1 is LNHDA, CDR2 SQIVND, per germline (reference sequence). V was trimmed by 5 bases and J by 0 bases, leaving 11 bases between them. The CDR3 is 15 amino acids. Here the CDR3 DNA reads TGTGCCAGTAGTGAACAGGGCTATAGCAATCAGCCCCAGCATTTT. Its protein product is CASSEQGYSNQPQHF.

The rearrangement joins TRBV11-2 to TRBJ2-3, with a possible D match to TRBD1 (6 bases). The CDR3 consists of 15 residues. V lost 1 base and J 2 bases, leaving 10 bases between the germline ends. The germline V gene encodes CDR1 SGHAT and CDR2 FQNNGV. The DNA for the CDR3 is TGTGCCAGCAGCTTAGGATGGGACACCACAGATACGCAGTATTTT. Encoded protein: CASSLGWDTTDTQYF.

The chain carries TRBV5-1 and TRBJ2-5; tentatively, D is TRBD2 (6 bases). The CDR3 spans 13 residues. Trimming took 0 bases from V and 5 from J, leaving 8 bases between them. The germline gives CDR1 SGHRS, CDR2 YFSETQ. CDR3 residues: CASSLGAGETQYF. The CDR3 DNA sequence: TGCGCCAGCAGCTTGGGGGCGGGGGAGACCCAGTACTTC.

V is TRBV19 and J is TRBJ2-6; D may be TRBD1 (6 bases). This CDR3 contains 14 residues. V was clipped by 10 bases and J by 1 base, with 11 bases between them. From germline, CDR1 is LNHDA and CDR2 SQIVND (reference sequence). The CDR3 loop reads CATWQGSGANVLTF. CDR3 bases: TGTGCCACATGGCAGGGGTCTGGGGCCAACGTCCTGACTTTC.

The V and J genes are TRBV5-1 and TRBJ2-1, with a possible D match to TRBD1 (6 bases). The CDR3 extends over 14 amino acids. Germline V lookup: CDR1 SGHRS, CDR2 YFSETQ. Trimming cost V 1 base and J 6 bases, with 11 bases left between them. CDR3 residues: CASSLSGDGNEQFF. CDR3 coding DNA: TGCGCCAGCAGCTTGTCAGGGGACGGCAATGAGCAGTTCTTC.

The genes are TRBV4-1 and TRBJ2-5; perhaps TRBD2 as D (5 bases). This CDR3 is built from 15 residues. V was trimmed by 2 bases and J by 7 bases, leaving 17 bases between them. The germline gives CDR1 MGHRA, CDR2 YSYEKL. CDR3 in amino acids: CASSQPGLAKGTQYF. The CDR3 DNA sequence: TGCGCCAGCAGCCAACCGGGTTTAGCGAAGGGGACCCAGTACTTC.

The chain combines TRBV4-3 with TRBJ1-5; D ambiguous. Germline-derived CDR1 and CDR2 are LGHNA and YSLEER. The CDR3 length is 17 residues. V lost 0 bases to trimming and J lost 1 base, with 13 bases between them. In DNA form, the CDR3 reads TGCGCCAGCAGCCAAGATGTGTCCGGAGGAAGCAATCAGCCCCAGCATTTT. Translation gives CASSQDVSGGSNQPQHF.

CDR3: CASGLAGSTDTQYF. The CDR3 DNA is TGTGCCAGCGGACTAGCGGGAAGCACAGATACGCAGTATTTT. The chain uses TRBV6-5 and TRBJ2-3, with 12 bases aligning to TRBD2. Per the germline V gene, CDR1 is MNHEY and CDR2 is SVGAGI. The ends lost 8 bases at V and 0 bases at J; junction bases unmatched: 0. This CDR3 has 14 residues.

This clone was seen only a few times. V and J are TRBV11-2 and TRBJ2-7; possible D gene TRBD1, 5 bases. The CDR3 spans 15 residues. The germline V gene encodes CDR1 SGHAT and CDR2 FQNNGV. Trimming stripped 2 bases from V and 5 bases from J, with 16 bases between. The CDR3 nucleotides read TGTGCCAGCAGCTTATTGGGGCCCGCGGCGGACGAGCAGTACTTC. Protein: CASSLLGPAADEQYF. The full variable domain, completed using reference TRBV11-2 and TRBJ2-7, is EAGVAQSPRYKIIEKRQSVAFWCNPISGHATLYWYQQILGQGPKLLIQFQNNGVVDDSQLPKDRFSAERLKGVDSTLKIQPAKLEDSAVYLCASSLLGPAADEQYFGPGTRLTVT.